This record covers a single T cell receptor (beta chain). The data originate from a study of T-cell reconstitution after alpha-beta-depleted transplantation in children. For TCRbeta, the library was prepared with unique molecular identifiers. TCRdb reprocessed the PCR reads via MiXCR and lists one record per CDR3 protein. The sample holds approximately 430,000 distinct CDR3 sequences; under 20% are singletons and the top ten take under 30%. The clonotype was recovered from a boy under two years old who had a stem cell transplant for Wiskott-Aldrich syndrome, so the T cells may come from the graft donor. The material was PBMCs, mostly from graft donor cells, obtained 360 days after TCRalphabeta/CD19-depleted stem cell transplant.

CDR3 DNA: TGTGCCAGCAGCTTAAAACCCGGAGACCGCTGGTACCAAGAGACCCAGTACTTC. Amino acids: CASSLKPGDRWYQETQYF. V and J are TRBV11-1 and TRBJ2-5; D is unclear. Germline lookup yields CDR1 SGHAT and CDR2 FQDESV (reference sequence). Deletions cut 2 bases from V and 0 bases from J, with 19 bases between. The CDR3 is 18 amino acids.